This T cell receptor beta chain was retrieved from a study of blood T cell repertoires in COVID-19. The wider study: Acute and convalescent COVID-19 specimens originated in the United States, Italy and Spain. T cells, B-cell-depleted T cells, or PBMCs supplied cDNA or gDNA.

Seattle patients were enrolled during active infection and followed longitudinally. In the original processing: Reference gene primer amplification in the assay estimated nucleated cell counts. The method was immunoSEQ multiplex PCR; TCRdb's version includes in-frame clones alone and lacks a portion of them. V, J and clone size derive from that table, while D and trimming were established from the DNA sequence. Found here are 150,000 to 200,000 clones, roughly 77% of them singletons; the top ten hold roughly 5.6%. After removal of 7 bases from V and 2 bases from J, the junction contained 10 bases not matched to a gene. Germline CDR1 and CDR2: SGHRS and YFSETQ. This CDR3 has 15 residues.

This chain uses TRBV5-1 with TRBJ2-7; TRBD1 aligns across 9 bases. The sample was peripheral blood. The sequence derives from a woman aged 40 to 50 with COVID-19, enrolled during active disease. CDR3 sequence (DNA): TGCGCCAGCCAAATGGGACAGGGAGGACCCTACGAGCAGTACTTC. This codes for CASQMGQGGPYEQYF.